The next 18 T cell receptor beta chains were all read from a single sample in a study of regulatory T cells in long-lasting Graves disease. Time point: newly diagnosed GD, antithyroid drugs for less than 3 months. Making the TCR library involved RNA that had been extracted from PBMCs. Library construction for TCR beta used iRepertoire HTBI primers and Arm-PCR of CDR3 regions. TCRdb processed the multiplex PCR reads anew with MiXCR; each CDR3 protein has one entry. Of roughly 420,000 distinct CDR3 sequences in the sample, around 17% were seen once. The same specimen was also included in a second study, on T cells in Graves' hyperthyroidism and ophthalmopathy.

Material: peripheral blood mononuclear cells (PBMCs), obtained at new diagnosis, from a patient treated with antithyroid drugs. The receptors were gathered from a woman under 30 with Graves disease.

This sequence joins TRBV6-1 and TRBJ2-3; 7 bases fit TRBD2. Trimming cost V 8 bases and J 4 bases; bases outside gene matches: 9. The CDR3 sequence is 14 residues long. The germline V gene has CDR1 MNHNS and CDR2 SASEGT. The CDR3 DNA is TGTGCCAGCCGTGCGGGACTAAGCGCAGATACGCAGTATTTT. Protein product: CASRAGLSADTQYF.

This clonotype was counted at least ten times. V gene TRBV18 combines with J gene TRBJ2-7; D is uncertain. Trimming pared 6 bases from V and 0 bases from J, leaving 12 bases between. Per the germline V gene, CDR1 is KGHSH and CDR2 is LQKENI. There are 14 residues in the CDR3. CDR3 residues: CASSGGGSSYEQYF. CDR3 DNA sequence: TGTGCCAGCTCTGGCGGCGGCAGCTCCTACGAGCAGTACTTC.

This clonotype has only a few counts. The CDR3 DNA follows: TGTGCCAGCTCACCTGGGGACATTAGCAATCAGCCCCAGCATTTT. Translation gives CASSPGDISNQPQHF. This chain connects TRBV18 to TRBJ1-5, with TRBD1 as a possible D gene (6 bases). The CDR3 runs to 15 residues. Germline CDR1 is KGHSH and CDR2 is LQKENI. V lost 3 bases and J 0 bases, leaving 9 bases between the germline ends.

This chain connects TRBV19 to TRBJ2-7, with a possible D match to TRBD2 (6 bases). This CDR3 is 12 amino acids long. Trimming removed 6 bases from V and 6 bases from J, with 12 bases in between. Germline CDR1 LNHDA, CDR2 SQIVND (reference sequence). The CDR3 bases are TGTGCCAGTAGAACTAGGAGGGGCGAGCAGTACTTC. This sequence encodes CASRTRRGEQYF. The whole variable domain, filled in from reference TRBV19 and TRBJ2-7, reads DGGITQSPKYLFRKEGQNVTLSCEQNLNHDAMYWYRQDPGQGLRLIYYSQIVNDFQKGDIAEGYSVSREKKESFPLTVTSAQKNPTAFYLCASRTRRGEQYFGPGTRLTVT.

This clonotype was seen repeatedly, ten times or more. V usage is TRBV20-1 and J usage is TRBJ2-3; 10 bases align to TRBD2. The V and J ends lost 7 bases and 0 bases, in that order; junction bases with no gene match: 10. There are 16 residues in the CDR3. The germline gives CDR1 DFQATT, CDR2 SNEGSKA (reference sequence). The CDR3 reads CSVSVGLAASTDTQYF. Here the CDR3 DNA reads TGCAGTGTTTCAGTCGGACTAGCGGCTAGCACAGATACGCAGTATTTT.

The J gene is TRBJ1-1, the V gene TRBV7-9, with D possibly matching TRBD1 (5 bases). Per germline, CDR1 SEHNR and CDR2 FQNEAQ (reference sequence). The CDR3 totals 15 residues. V shed 5 bases and J shed 0 bases, with 13 bases lying between them. CDR3 sequence reads: CASSTRQRMNTEAFF. For the CDR3, the DNA is TGTGCCAGCAGCACCAGACAGCGAATGAACACTGAAGCTTTCTTT.

The CDR3 loop is CSASRPAAGAYEQYF. In DNA form, the CDR3 reads TGCAGTGCCAGCCGACCCGCTGCGGGAGCCTACGAGCAGTACTTC. The genes are TRBV20-1 and TRBJ2-7; 7 nucleotides match TRBD2. Germline V lookup: CDR1 DFQATT, CDR2 SNEGSKA (reference sequence). The CDR3 is 15 amino acids. The V and J ends lost 6 bases and 2 bases, in that order; junction bases with no gene match: 13.

This clonotype was seen a few times. One junction end disagrees with the germline gene, perhaps due to a read error. This chain connects TRBV7-2 to TRBJ2-1; 9 bases are a match to TRBD1. CDR1 is SGHTA and CDR2 is FQGNSA in the germline V gene. The CDR3 totals 16 residues. The CDR3 sequence is CASSQGTGSSYNEQFF. As DNA, the CDR3 is TGCGCCAGCAGCCAAGGGACAGGGAGCTCCTACAATGAGCAGTTCTTC.

This clonotype showed up many times. The gene calls are TRBV30 and TRBJ1-2; perhaps TRBD1 as D (6 bases). V gave up 3 bases and J gave up 3 bases, with 14 bases separating them. CDR3 length: 14 residues. CDR1 and CDR2 from the germline V gene are GTSNPN and SVGIG (reference sequence). Written as DNA, the CDR3 is TGTGCCTGGAGAGGCCCTTCAGGGGACTATGGCTACACCTTC. This codes for CAWRGPSGDYGYTF.

This clonotype was picked up many times. The V call is TRBV12-3 or TRBV12-4, the J call TRBJ1-5, with D tentatively TRBD1 (6 bases). Trimming removed 3 bases from V and 2 bases from J, with 8 bases in between. The CDR3 loop spans 14 amino acids. CDR3 coding DNA: TGTGCCAGCAGTTTCTCAGGGGGCAATCAGCCCCAGCATTTT. This gives the protein CASSFSGGNQPQHF.

The chain couples TRBV25-1 to TRBJ2-1; TRBD2 aligns across 8 bases. Germline CDR1 MGHDK, CDR2 SYGVNS. V trimming: 11 bases; J trimming: 0 bases; junction bases outside the gene matches: 9. This CDR3 has 15 amino acids. CDR3 amino acids: CASCMAGGSYNEQFF. For the CDR3, the DNA is TGTGCCTCTTGTATGGCGGGAGGCTCCTACAATGAGCAGTTCTTC.

Ten or more counts support this clonotype. V is TRBV30 and J is TRBJ2-1; no firm D call. V lost 4 bases to trimming and J lost 0 bases, with 7 bases between them. The CDR3 extends over 13 amino acids. Germline CDR1 is GTSNPN and CDR2 is SVGIG (reference sequence). CDR3 coding DNA: TGTGCCTGGACTCCGAGCTCCTACAATGAGCAGTTCTTC. Translation: CAWTPSSYNEQFF.

This chain joins TRBV7-2 and TRBJ2-7; 10 nucleotides align to TRBD2. Germline V lookup: CDR1 SGHTA, CDR2 FQGNSA. V dropped 5 bases and J dropped 5; count of bases not matched to a gene: 9. The CDR3 extends over 15 amino acids. The CDR3 nucleotides read TGTGCCAGCAGCCAAATTCTAGCGGGAGCACACGAGCAGTACTTC. Amino acids: CASSQILAGAHEQYF.

This clonotype was found once. V and J are TRBV28 and TRBJ2-5; TRBD2 matches 13 bases. The CDR3 extends over 15 amino acids. Trimming took 4 bases from V and 4 from J; bases not matched to a gene: 3. Germline loops: CDR1 MDHEN, CDR2 SYDVKM. The DNA of the CDR3 is TGTGCCAGCAGTTGGACTAGCGGGAGTTCAGAGACCCAGTACTTC. Protein sequence: CASSWTSGSSETQYF. The full variable domain, in which reference TRBV28 and TRBJ2-5 provide the parts outside the CDR3, is DVKVTQSSRYLVKRTGEKVFLECVQDMDHENMFWYRQDPGLGLRLIYFSYDVKMKEKGDIPEGYSVSREKKERFSLILESASTNQTSMYLCASSWTSGSSETQYFGPGTRLLVL.

This clonotype has a count of ten or more. V gene TRBV3-1 combines with J gene TRBJ2-7, with D tentatively TRBD1 (5 bases). From germline, CDR1 is LGHDT and CDR2 YNNKEL (reference sequence). CDR3 length: 15 amino acids. The germline V and J ends were trimmed by 0 bases and 6 bases, with 15 bases remaining between them. The CDR3 sequence: CASSQEVAQGSEQYF. The CDR3 DNA sequence: TGTGCCAGCAGCCAAGAAGTCGCGCAGGGCTCCGAGCAGTACTTC.

This clonotype was detected many times. J is TRBJ2-5 and V is TRBV5-1; D is unresolved. The CDR3 runs 14 residues. Trimming took 0 bases from V and 3 from J, leaving 9 bases between them. Germline V CDR1 and CDR2: SGHRS, YFSETQ. The CDR3 DNA reads as TGCGCCAGCAGCTTGGTTGTCAGTAAAGAGACCCAGTACTTC. This translates into CASSLVVSKETQYF.

To note about this clonotype: Given a much more abundant clone one base away, this may be a read error. The chain combines TRBV6-5 with TRBJ2-3; the D gene is possibly TRBD2 (5 bases). The CDR3 spans 18 residues. Germline CDR1 MNHEY, CDR2 SVGAGI. This CDR3 is CASSYLVGSVRGTDMQYF. CDR3 bases: TGTGCCAGCAGTTACCTTGTTGGGAGCGTACGAGGCACAGATATGCAGTATTTT.

This clonotype was seen repeatedly, ten times or more. The rearrangement links TRBV20-1 to TRBJ2-3; TRBD2 is a possible D gene (5 bases). Germline CDR1 reads DFQATT; CDR2 reads SNEGSKA (reference sequence). V lost 6 bases and J 1 base, leaving 14 bases between the germline ends. The CDR3 length is 14 residues. The CDR3 protein is CSATQSGRTDTQYF. CDR3 in DNA: TGCAGTGCAACGCAAAGCGGACGCACAGATACGCAGTATTTT.